The 19 T cell receptor beta chains listed next were all sequenced from one sample in a study of CD8+CD57+ T cells in acquired aplastic anemia. Genomic DNA constituted the template upon which TCR beta VDJ and CDR3 profiling was performed. TCRdb called the reads again in MiXCR, with one record for every CDR3 protein. The sample comprises around 500,000 distinct CDR3 sequences, approximately 32% of which are singletons, and less than 1% rests with the top ten. An expansion of CD8+CD57+ cells by flow cytometry had been shown in patients chosen for sequencing. Specimen: sorted CD4+, CD8+, or CD8+CD57+ T cells (not recorded which) from PBMCs. The source is a human donor with aplastic anemia.

The chain couples TRBV20-1 to TRBJ2-7; the D gene is possibly TRBD2 (5 bases). V was cut by 6 bases and J by 2 bases, with 17 bases left in between. The V gene's germline CDR1 is DFQATT and CDR2 SNEGSKA (reference sequence). This CDR3 has 14 residues. This CDR3 is CSAPGERAPYEQYF. DNA of the CDR3: TGCAGTGCCCCCGGGGAGCGAGCACCCTACGAGCAGTACTTC.

This clonotype was counted between two and nine times. The chain recombines TRBV7-6 with TRBJ1-5; a weak D match, TRBD1 (6 bases). This CDR3 has 14 residues. Germline CDR1 reads SGHVS; CDR2 reads FNYEAQ. V lost 5 bases, J lost 7 bases, and 15 bases lay in between. CDR3 region: CASSPGQTGQPQHF. For the CDR3, the DNA is TGTGCCAGCAGCCCAGGACAGACGGGGCAGCCCCAGCATTTT. The full variable domain, with the rest looked up from reference TRBV7-6 and TRBJ1-5, is GAGVSQSPRYKVTKRGQDVALRCDPISGHVSLYWYRQALGQGPEFLTYFNYEAQQDKSGLPNDRFSAERPEGSISTLTIQRTEQRDSAMYRCASSPGQTGQPQHFGDGTRLSIL.

The chain joins TRBV19 to TRBJ1-1; D remains ambiguous. Germline V lookup: CDR1 LNHDA, CDR2 SQIVND (reference sequence). V shed 11 bases and J shed 4 bases, with 17 bases lying between them. The CDR3 loop spans 13 amino acids. For the CDR3, the DNA is TGTGCCTGGAAATACAGCCCGGGCACTGAAGCTTTCTTT. Residues: CAWKYSPGTEAFF.

This clonotype was picked up many times. The DNA for the CDR3 is TGCGCCAGCAGCGGGACAGGGTCGTTCGAGCAGTACTTC. Its protein product is CASSGTGSFEQYF. V is TRBV5-1 and J is TRBJ2-7; TRBD1 matches 9 bases. Losses at the gene ends were 4 bases for V and 6 bases for J; bases not matched to a gene: 5. Germline lookup yields CDR1 SGHRS and CDR2 YFSETQ. The CDR3 loop spans 13 amino acids.

This clonotype was picked up many times. V and J are TRBV20-1 and TRBJ2-7; D ambiguous. V lost 3 bases, J lost 6 bases, and 12 bases lay in between. The CDR3 is 12 amino acids. Looked up from germline, CDR1 is DFQATT and CDR2 is SNEGSKA (reference sequence). CDR3 bases: TGCAGTGCTAGCCCCTCGGGTGCCGAGCAGTACTTC. This sequence encodes CSASPSGAEQYF.

The V call is TRBV19, the J call TRBJ2-7; a weak D match, TRBD1 (5 bases). Germline V gene sequence: CDR1 LNHDA, CDR2 SQIVND (reference sequence). Trimming cost V 0 bases and J 3 bases, with 18 bases left between them. The CDR3 length is 17 residues. The CDR3 sequence: CASSIEGGQGRNYEQYF. The CDR3 DNA sequence: TGTGCCAGTAGTATAGAGGGTGGACAAGGACGAAACTACGAGCAGTACTTC. Together with reference TRBV19 and TRBJ2-7, the CDR3 gives the full variable domain: DGGITQSPKYLFRKEGQNVTLSCEQNLNHDAMYWYRQDPGQGLRLIYYSQIVNDFQKGDIAEGYSVSREKKESFPLTVTSAQKNPTAFYLCASSIEGGQGRNYEQYFGPGTRLTVT.

This clonotype appeared a few times. This rearrangement joins TRBV20-1 to TRBJ1-2, with 7 bases lining up with TRBD1. J was trimmed by 4 bases and V by 6 bases; bases with no gene match: 11. The CDR3 has 14 residues. Germline lookup yields CDR1 DFQATT and CDR2 SNEGSKA (reference sequence). The CDR3 nucleotides read TGCAGTGCGTCAACAGGGGTTGGCCTCTATGGCTACACCTTC. Translating gives CSASTGVGLYGYTF.

Note on this clonotype: A much larger clone is a single base away; this may be a read error. The chain links TRBV7-8 to TRBJ1-2; the D is unclear. V was cut by 5 bases and J by 8 bases, with 12 bases left in between. The CDR3 length is 12 residues. Germline values: CDR1 SGHVS, CDR2 FQNEAQ. The CDR3 coding sequence is TGTGCCAGCAGCCAAGAGGGTGGCGGCTACACCTTC. Protein: CASSQEGGGYTF. Drawing the rest from reference TRBV7-8 and TRBJ1-2, the complete variable domain is GAGVSQSPRYKVAKRGQDVALRCDPISGHVSLFWYQQALGQGPEFLTYFQNEAQLDKSGLPSDRFFAERPEGSVSTLKIQRTQQEDSAVYLCASSQEGGGYTFGSGTRLTVV.

This clonotype showed up many times. The gene calls are TRBV7-2 and TRBJ1-2; D not certain. The V end was cut by 1 base, the J end by 2 bases, with 8 bases between. CDR3 length: 14 residues. Germline-derived CDR1 and CDR2 are SGHTA and FQGNSA. The CDR3 loop is CASSLVNRNYGYTF. Written as DNA, the CDR3 is TGTGCCAGCAGCTTAGTTAACAGAAACTATGGCTACACCTTC.

The chain employs TRBV12-3 or TRBV12-4 and TRBJ2-5, with 7 bases identical to TRBD2. This CDR3 region has 14 residues. The ends lost 6 bases at V and 3 bases at J; junction bases unmatched: 7. The CDR3 is CASSQTGGKETQYF. The CDR3 DNA follows: TGTGCCAGCAGCCAGACGGGGGGTAAAGAGACCCAGTACTTC.

The genes are TRBV7-2 and TRBJ1-1, with 7 bases matching TRBD1. The CDR3 contains 13 residues. With V trimmed by 5 bases and J by 8 bases, 8 bases remained unmatched. CDR1 and CDR2 (germline): SGHTA, FQGNSA. The CDR3 nucleotides read TGTGCCAGCAGCCCTTACAGGGGCAGCGAAGCTTTCTTT. Its translation: CASSPYRGSEAFF.

This clonotype was picked up a small number of times. This chain connects TRBV3-1 to TRBJ1-4, with no clear D. V gave up 4 bases and J gave up 6 bases, with 12 bases separating them. CDR3 size: 14 residues. Germline V CDR1 and CDR2: LGHDT, YNNKEL (reference sequence). The CDR3 loop is CASSPTGQDEKLFF. The CDR3 DNA is TGTGCCAGCAGCCCAACCGGCCAGGATGAAAAACTGTTTTTT.

This chain connects TRBV11-1 to TRBJ2-7; tentative D call: TRBD1 (6 bases). The germline V gene has CDR1 SGHAT and CDR2 FQDESV (reference sequence). The CDR3 runs to 13 residues. Between the trimmed V and J ends, which lost 7 bases and 4 bases, there was a span of 14 bases. In nucleotides, the CDR3 is TGTGCCAGCACCACGAGACAGGTTTACGAGCAGTACTTC. This gives the protein CASTTRQVYEQYF.

J is TRBJ2-2 and V is TRBV5-1; 8 positions match TRBD1. Germline loops: CDR1 SGHRS, CDR2 YFSETQ. The CDR3 has 16 amino acids. V shed 4 bases and J 0 bases; nucleotides not matched to a gene: 5. CDR3 amino acids: CASSPWGQANTGELFF. DNA for the CDR3: TGCGCCAGCAGCCCATGGGGACAGGCGAACACCGGGGAGCTGTTTTTT.

The J gene is TRBJ1-6, the V gene TRBV4-2; 7 bases are a match to TRBD1. The ends lost 5 bases at V and 0 bases at J; junction bases unmatched: 7. The germline V gene encodes CDR1 LGHNA and CDR2 YNFKEQ. This CDR3 spans 17 amino acids. The CDR3 loop reads CASSEGQKSSYNSPLHF. The CDR3 coding sequence is TGTGCCAGCAGCGAGGGACAGAAAAGCTCCTATAATTCACCCCTCCACTTT.

This clonotype came up many times. The chain is built from TRBV2 and TRBJ1-2; no clear D. CDR3 length equals 11 residues. From germline, CDR1 is SNHLY and CDR2 FYNNEI. V lost 2 bases and J 4 bases, leaving 2 bases between the germline ends. The CDR3 DNA follows: TGTGCCAGCAGTGAACTCTATGGCTACACCTTC. This translates into CASSELYGYTF.

This clonotype appeared a single time. The rearrangement links TRBV19 to TRBJ1-3; D gene ambiguous. CDR3 length equals 16 residues. Deletions cut 7 bases from V and 1 base from J, with 17 bases between. CDR1 and CDR2 (germline): LNHDA, SQIVND (reference sequence). The CDR3 sequence: CASNQRHLMSGNTIYF. In nucleotides, the CDR3 is TGTGCCAGTAACCAAAGACACCTCATGTCTGGAAACACCATATATTTT.

Points on this clonotype: One end of the junction is discordant with germline, which a read error may explain. This chain joins TRBV11-2 and TRBJ2-7; D may match TRBD1 or TRBD2 (5 bases each). The germline V gene has CDR1 SGHAT and CDR2 FQNNGV. CDR3 length equals 15 residues. The CDR3 loop reads CASSFSGTSSYDQYF. The DNA of the CDR3 is TGTGCCAGCAGCTTCTCGGGGACGAGCTCCTACGATCAGTACTTC.

This clonotype has a count of ten or more. The chain joins TRBV9 to TRBJ1-6; D uncertain. CDR3 length equals 15 residues. CDR1 and CDR2 (germline): SGDLS, YYNGEE. The V end was cut by 0 bases, the J end by 7 bases, with 11 bases between. The chain's CDR3 is CASSVVGSKNSPLHF. The CDR3 nucleotides are TGTGCCAGCAGCGTAGTTGGGTCTAAGAATTCACCCCTCCACTTT.